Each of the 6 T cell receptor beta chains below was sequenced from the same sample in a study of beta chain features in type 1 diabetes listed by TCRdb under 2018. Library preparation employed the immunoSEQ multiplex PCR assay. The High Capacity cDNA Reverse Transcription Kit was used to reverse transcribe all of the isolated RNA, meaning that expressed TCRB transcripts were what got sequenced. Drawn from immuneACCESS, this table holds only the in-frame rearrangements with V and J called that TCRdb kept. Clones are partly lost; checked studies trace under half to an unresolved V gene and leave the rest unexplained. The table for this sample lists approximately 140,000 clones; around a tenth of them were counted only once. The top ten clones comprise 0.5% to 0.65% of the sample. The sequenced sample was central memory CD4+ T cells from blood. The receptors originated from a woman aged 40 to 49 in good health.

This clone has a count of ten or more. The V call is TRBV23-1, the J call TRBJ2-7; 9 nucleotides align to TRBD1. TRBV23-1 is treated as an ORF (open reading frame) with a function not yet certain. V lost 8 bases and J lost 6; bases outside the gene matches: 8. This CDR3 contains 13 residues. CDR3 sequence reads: CASLGTGRPEQYF. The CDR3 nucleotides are TGCGCCAGCCTTGGGACAGGGCGTCCCGAGCAGTACTTC.

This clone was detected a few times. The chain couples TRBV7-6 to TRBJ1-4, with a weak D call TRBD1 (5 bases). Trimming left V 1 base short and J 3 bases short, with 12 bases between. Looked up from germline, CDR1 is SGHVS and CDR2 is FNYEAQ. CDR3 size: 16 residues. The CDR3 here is CASSLGAKGANEKLFF. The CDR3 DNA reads TGTGCCAGCAGCTTAGGGGCGAAAGGGGCTAATGAAAAACTGTTTTTT.

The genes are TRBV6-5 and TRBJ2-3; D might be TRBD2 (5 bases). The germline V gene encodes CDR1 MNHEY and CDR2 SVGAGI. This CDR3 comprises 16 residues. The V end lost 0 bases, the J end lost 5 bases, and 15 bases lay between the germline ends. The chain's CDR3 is CASSYSKADAGDTQYF. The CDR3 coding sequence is TGTGCCAGCAGTTACTCAAAAGCGGACGCCGGAGATACGCAGTATTTT.

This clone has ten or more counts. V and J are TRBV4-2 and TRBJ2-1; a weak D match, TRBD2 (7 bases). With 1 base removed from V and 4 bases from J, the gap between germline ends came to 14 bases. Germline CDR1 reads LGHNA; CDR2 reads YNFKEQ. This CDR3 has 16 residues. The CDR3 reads CASSQVGGGPYNEQFF. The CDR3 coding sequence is TGTGCCAGCAGCCAAGTGGGAGGGGGGCCGTACAATGAGCAGTTCTTC.

The CDR3, as DNA: TGCGCCAGCAGCCTGTTCGCGGGGGGGCGGGCCGGGGAGCTGTTTTTT. Its protein is CASSLFAGGRAGELFF. The chain has TRBV4-3 and TRBJ2-2, with TRBD2 matching 9 bases. J was trimmed by 6 bases and V by 4 bases; bases with no gene match: 9. CDR3 length: 16 residues. CDR1 and CDR2 from the germline V gene are LGHNA and YSLEER.

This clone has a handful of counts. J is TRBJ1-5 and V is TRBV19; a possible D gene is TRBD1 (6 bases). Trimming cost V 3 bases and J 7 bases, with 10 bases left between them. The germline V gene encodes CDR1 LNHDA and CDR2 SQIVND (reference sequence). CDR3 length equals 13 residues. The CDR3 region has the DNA TGTGCCAGTAGTATCAAGGGGGTCCAGCCCCAGCATTTT. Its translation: CASSIKGVQPQHF.